This is a list of T cell receptor beta chains from one sample in a study of chronic HIV infection and antiretroviral therapy. TCRdb redid the calling of the 5' RACE reads with MiXCR, one entry per CDR3 protein. Of over 40,000 distinct CDR3 sequences listed, about 18% were seen once; the top ten hold over 2.5%. Sequencing was done on a sample of peripheral blood. Receptors originate from an adult who had HIV and had not received antiretroviral therapy, or was an uninfected healthy control (not recorded which). Each CDR3 is given with its conserved first and last residue.

>TRBV24-1|TRBJ2-1
CATSDFGAGEINEQFF
>TRBV24-1|TRBJ2-1
CATGSGMRDEQFF
>TRBV24-1|TRBJ2-2
CATSDRSGANTGELFF
>TRBV11-2|TRBJ2-3
CASSLAGGSDTQYF
>TRBV5-4|TRBJ2-7
CASSLGGGRYEQYF
>TRBV29-1|TRBJ2-4
CSGRSSKNIQYF
>TRBV7-9|TRBJ1-1
CASSAPNGAEAFF
>TRBV14|TRBJ1-4
CASSQDKGSGEKLFF
>TRBV5-1|TRBJ2-5
CASSLEVQETQYF
>TRBV29-1|TRBJ2-1
CSVVVYNEQFF
>TRBV4-1|TRBJ2-3
CASSQDPAATDTQYF
>TRBV18|TRBJ1-2
CASSPRQGPNYGYTF
>TRBV6-2/TRBV6-3|TRBJ2-1
CASTDGSLAGGYNEQFF
>TRBV9|TRBJ1-4
CASSPTTGWNEKLFF
>TRBV29-1|TRBJ2-4
CSVESRDIQYF
>TRBV20-1|TRBJ1-5
CSARDSLPEKGLNQPQHF
>TRBV28|TRBJ2-1
CASRTSSPYNEQFF
>TRBV24-1|TRBJ2-1
CATSDLQGSSYNEQFF
>TRBV2|TRBJ2-5
CASPRPDRLQETQYF
>TRBV28|TRBJ2-7
CASSSSGQGLYEQYF
>TRBV30|TRBJ1-6
CAWSFRGPSSYNSPLHF
>TRBV7-9|TRBJ1-5
CASQGADYSNQPQHF
>TRBV28|TRBJ1-5
CASMGGAINQPQHF
>TRBV5-1|TRBJ1-1
CASSETGGGTEAFF
>TRBV10-3|TRBJ2-3
CANALAGGDTQYF
>TRBV28|TRBJ2-7
CAVVAGLPISYEQYF
>TRBV11-2|TRBJ1-1
CASSLAVRTLNTEAFF
>TRBV14|TRBJ2-1
CASSQGGGGEQFF
>TRBV28|TRBJ2-3
CASSGGRELQDTQYF
>TRBV9|TRBJ2-7
CASSGRDSLNEQYF
>TRBV4-1|TRBJ2-1
CASRSRGTGTSGSYEQFF
>TRBV20-1|TRBJ2-7
CSATTGPAMGEQYF
>TRBV4-1|TRBJ2-1
CASSPRGDSGTYNEQFF
>TRBV5-1|TRBJ2-3
CASSLGRNYPSTDTQYF
>TRBV9|TRBJ2-7
CASSPSGLAYEQYF
>TRBV7-2|TRBJ2-4
CASSAGGFVAKNIQYF
>TRBV5-1|TRBJ2-1
CASSLGTRISYNKQFF
>TRBV3-1|TRBJ1-4
CASTPGTGNEKLFF
>TRBV6-2/TRBV6-3|TRBJ2-4
CASSYLLPLAKNIQYF
>TRBV6-1|TRBJ1-5
CASSPRGIGNQPQHF